The 12 T cell receptor beta chains listed next were all sequenced from one sample in a study of blood T cell repertoires in COVID-19. Profiled with immunoSEQ multiplex PCR; TCRdb holds only in-frame clones, not every one. In the table there are approximately 35,000 clones, 70% to 80% of which are singletons. Sequenced material: peripheral blood. The receptor source for this set is a man older than 75 with acute or convalescent COVID-19.

V gene TRBV5-1 combines with J gene TRBJ1-2, with TRBD1 matching 8 bases. The CDR3 totals 14 residues. Germline lookup yields CDR1 SGHRS and CDR2 YFSETQ. V lost 4 bases, J lost 9 bases, and 11 bases stayed unmatched. The CDR3 DNA follows: TGCGCCAGCAGCGGCGGGACAGGTGGACAAAGCTACACCTTC. Translated, it gives CASSGGTGGQSYTF.

The chain employs TRBV27 and TRBJ2-7, with 9 positions matching TRBD2. J gave up 3 bases and V 8 bases, and 8 bases lay outside the gene matches. The germline V gene has CDR1 MNHEY and CDR2 SMNVEV (reference sequence). The CDR3 contains 14 residues. CDR3 sequence reads: CASGSGRKHYEQYF. The CDR3 coding sequence is TGTGCCAGCGGCAGCGGGAGGAAACACTACGAGCAGTACTTC.

V is TRBV5-1 and J is TRBJ2-5; D possibly corresponds to TRBD1 (6 bases). Deletions cut 1 base from V and 0 bases from J, with 10 bases between. The CDR3 has 15 residues. From germline, CDR1 is SGHRS and CDR2 YFSETQ. CDR3 sequence (DNA): TGCGCCAGCAGCTTGCTAGGACAGTACCAAGAGACCCAGTACTTC. The encoded protein is CASSLLGQYQETQYF. The full variable domain, completed using reference TRBV5-1 and TRBJ2-5, is KAGVTQTPRYLIKTRGQQVTLSCSPISGHRSVSWYQQTPGQGLQFLFEYFSETQRNKGNFPGRFSGRQFSNSRSEMNVSTLELGDSALYLCASSLLGQYQETQYFGPGTRLLVL.

The rearrangement joins TRBV6-6 to TRBJ2-1, with 8 nucleotides matching TRBD2. Trimming took 8 bases from V and 5 from J; bases not matched to a gene: 8. The CDR3 contains 14 residues. CDR1 is MNHNY and CDR2 is SVGAGI in the germline V gene (reference sequence). The CDR3 coding sequence is TGTGCCAGCGATCGAGCGGGAGCTAACAATGAGCAGTTCTTC. As protein: CASDRAGANNEQFF.

The genes are TRBV7-3 and TRBJ2-2; 8 bases fit TRBD1. Germline CDR1 SGHTA, CDR2 FQGTGA. After removal of 4 bases from V and 7 bases from J, the junction contained 11 bases not matched to a gene. The CDR3 covers 16 residues. The CDR3 region has the DNA TGTGCCAGCAGCTACCGCGCAGGGGGCTTGGGCGGGGAGCTGTTTTTT. This encodes CASSYRAGGLGGELFF.

This clone was detected only a few times. CDR3 protein: CASSVELAGRINEQFF. CDR3 bases: TGTGCCAGCAGCGTAGAGCTAGCGGGAAGGATAAATGAGCAGTTCTTC. This chain uses TRBV9 with TRBJ2-1, with 9 bases lining up with TRBD2. The ends lost 0 bases at V and 7 bases at J; junction bases unmatched: 8. Germline V gene sequence: CDR1 SGDLS, CDR2 YYNGEE. There are 16 residues in the CDR3.

The chain employs TRBV18 and TRBJ1-1; 7 bases match TRBD1. Germline trimming cut 5 bases from V and 5 bases from J; bases unmatched to any gene: 5. Germline CDR1 reads KGHSH; CDR2 reads LQKENI. CDR3 length: 13 amino acids. The CDR3 loop reads CASSGTGDTEAFF. CDR3 bases: TGTGCCAGCTCAGGTACAGGGGATACTGAAGCTTTCTTT.

The chain has TRBV13 and TRBJ2-1; 7 nucleotides line up with TRBD2. With 0 bases clipped from V and 6 bases from J, the junction kept 5 bases outside the gene matches. The CDR3 consists of 15 residues. Germline loops: CDR1 PRHDT, CDR2 FYEKMQ (reference sequence). The CDR3 is CASSLGQSGVNEQFF. In nucleotides, the CDR3 is TGTGCCAGCAGCTTAGGACAGAGCGGGGTCAATGAGCAGTTCTTC.

This clone was observed a few times. This rearrangement joins TRBV5-4 to TRBJ2-1; TRBD2 matches at 14 bases. The germline CDR1 and CDR2 sequences are SGHNT and YYREEE (reference sequence). J lost 14 bases, V lost 4 bases, and 8 bases had no gene match. The CDR3 length is 14 residues. The DNA of the CDR3 is TGTGCCAGCAGCCTGGGACTAGCGGGAGTAGAGGAGTTCTTC. This translates into CASSLGLAGVEEFF.

By proportion, this clone is large. CDR3 bases: TGTGCCAGCAGGTACCGGGACACCGGATGGACTGAAGCTTTCTTT. Translating gives CASRYRDTGWTEAFF. The rearrangement uses TRBV5-4 and TRBJ1-1; possible D gene TRBD1, 6 bases. This CDR3 contains 15 residues. Deletions cut 5 bases from V and 5 bases from J, with 19 bases between. CDR1 and CDR2 from the germline V gene are SGHNT and YYREEE (reference sequence).

The chain employs TRBV6-2 or TRBV6-3 and TRBJ2-2; the match to TRBD2 covers 7 bases. The CDR3 has 16 amino acids. Germline V gives CDR1 MNHEY, CDR2 SVGEGT. V was clipped by 0 bases and J by 4 bases; unmatched bases: 5. CDR3 bases: TGTGCCAGCAGTTACTCGTATTTAGCGGGCACCGGGGAGCTGTTTTTT. Its translation: CASSYSYLAGTGELFF.

This chain links TRBV5-1 with TRBJ1-1; a weak D match, TRBD1 (5 bases). Trimming took 0 bases from V and 1 from J, leaving 10 bases between them. The CDR3 covers 15 residues. CDR1 and CDR2 (germline): SGHRS, YFSETQ. CDR3 sequence reads: CASSLEQAANTEAFF. The CDR3 bases are TGCGCCAGCAGCTTGGAACAGGCAGCGAACACTGAAGCTTTCTTT.